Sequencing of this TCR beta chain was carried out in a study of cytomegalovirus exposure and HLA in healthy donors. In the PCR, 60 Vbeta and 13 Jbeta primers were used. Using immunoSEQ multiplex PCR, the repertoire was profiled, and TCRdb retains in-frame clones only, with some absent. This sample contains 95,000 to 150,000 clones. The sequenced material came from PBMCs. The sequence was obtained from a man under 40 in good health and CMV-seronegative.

The CDR3 protein is CASSQLRQTVQFF. In DNA, the CDR3 is TGTGCCAGCAGCCAATTAAGACAAACGGTGCAGTTCTTC. The rearrangement uses TRBV16 and TRBJ2-1; D call uncertain. Trimming removed 1 base from V and 12 bases from J, with 13 bases in between. This CDR3 has 13 residues. CDR1 KGHSY and CDR2 FQNENV come from the germline V gene.